These T cell receptor beta chains were read from a single sample in a study of cytomegalovirus exposure and HLA in healthy donors. The table came from immunoSEQ multiplex PCR; TCRdb's copy has only in-frame clones and leaves some out. This sample carries more than 95,000 clones, with approximately 2% going to the ten biggest clones. Specimen: PBMCs. The receptors here all came from a man between 40 and 49 years old in good health and CMV-seronegative. Both conserved end residues are part of each CDR3. A D gene is named only where the DNA matches it firmly. The size entry is marked missing in some rows and otherwise reads once, few, many or a size class.

TRBJ1-1	TRBV27	NA	medium-sized	CASSSQLNTEAFF	TGTGCCAGCAGTTCCCAGTTGAACACTGAAGCTTTCTTT
TRBJ2-2	TRBV7-8	NA	NA	CASSLDRNTGELFF	TGTGCCAGCAGCTTGGACAGAAACACCGGGGAGCTGTTTTTT
TRBJ2-7	TRBV5-1	TRBD1	NA	CASSVDREYHEQYF	TGCGCCAGCAGCGTGGACAGGGAGTACCACGAGCAGTACTTC
TRBJ2-1	TRBV12-5	NA	NA	CASGSPGNEQFF	TGTGCTAGTGGTTCCCCCGGCAATGAGCAGTTCTTC
TRBJ1-2	TRBV4-3	NA	NA	CASSQDLAGGYTF	TGCGCCAGCAGCCAAGATTTGGCAGGCGGCTACACCTTC
TRBJ2-1	TRBV25-1	TRBD2	NA	CASSYNRGTSGRLNEQFF	TGTGCCAGCAGTTACAATCGGGGGACTAGCGGGAGGTTGAATGAGCAGTTCTTC
TRBJ2-3	TRBV5-6	TRBD1	NA	CASSLQGARVDTQYF	TGTGCCAGCAGCTTACAGGGGGCCAGGGTGGATACGCAGTATTTT
TRBJ2-7	TRBV11-2	TRBD1	NA	CASSGGTGGSYEQYF	TGTGCCAGCAGCGGGGGGACAGGGGGCTCCTACGAGCAGTACTTC
TRBJ1-4	TRBV7-9	TRBD1	NA	CAGGTGRGEKLFF	TGTGCCGGGGGGACAGGGCGCGGGGAAAAACTGTTTTTT
TRBJ2-1	TRBV6-6	TRBD2	NA	CASSATSGRGNEQFF	TGTGCCAGCAGTGCCACTAGCGGGAGGGGGAATGAGCAGTTCTTC
TRBJ2-7	TRBV5-4	TRBD2	NA	CASNPGGTTGPYEQYF	TGTGCCAGCAACCCGGGGGGAACCACAGGTCCCTACGAGCAGTACTTC
TRBJ2-4	TRBV7-2	TRBD2	NA	CASSLRTSGSNIQYF	TGTGCCAGCAGCTTGCGGACTAGCGGGAGTAACATTCAGTACTTC
TRBJ1-2	TRBV9	NA	NA	CASSVAGRYTF	TGTGCCAGCAGCGTAGCTGGGCGCTACACCTTC
TRBJ2-1	TRBV5-4	TRBD2	NA	CASSLRLAGGGNEQFF	TGTGCCAGCAGCCTCCGACTAGCGGGAGGGGGTAATGAGCAGTTCTTC
TRBJ2-1	TRBV7-7	TRBD1	NA	CASSFAGTGNNEQFF	TGTGCTAGCAGCTTTGCCGGGACAGGGAACAATGAGCAGTTCTTC
TRBJ2-4	TRBV4-2	TRBD1	NA	CASSQERGEGASKNIQYF	TGTGCCAGCAGCCAAGAAAGAGGCGAGGGGGCGTCCAAAAACATTCAGTACTTC
TRBJ2-2	TRBV5-6	TRBD2	NA	CASSSYRTSGPGELFF	TGTGCCAGCAGCTCCTATCGGACTAGCGGCCCCGGGGAGCTGTTTTTT
TRBJ1-2	TRBV19	NA	NA	CASSGRGTQDYGYTF	TGTGCCAGCTCTGGGCGGGGAACCCAGGACTATGGCTACACCTTC
TRBJ2-1	TRBV4-2	TRBD2	NA	CASSQGGGLGGNEQFF	TGTGCCAGCAGCCAAGGCGGGGGATTAGGAGGCAATGAGCAGTTCTTC
TRBJ2-3	TRBV10-2	TRBD2	NA	CASSDRTSGRVNTDTQYF	TGCGCCAGCAGTGATAGGACTAGCGGGAGGGTGAACACAGATACGCAGTATTTT
TRBJ2-7	TRBV6-5	TRBD1	NA	CASRRQGYEQYF	TGTGCCAGCAGAAGACAGGGCTACGAGCAGTACTTC
TRBJ2-5	TRBV2	TRBD2	NA	CASNLAGDLGTQYF	TGTGCCAGCAATCTAGCGGGTGATTTAGGGACCCAGTACTTC
TRBJ2-7	TRBV29-1	TRBD2	NA	CSVKIGTSGLYEQYF	TGCAGCGTCAAAATCGGGACTAGCGGATTATACGAGCAGTACTTC
TRBJ2-1	TRBV7-9	NA	NA	CASSSGLSYNEQFF	TGTGCCAGCAGCTCCGGACTGTCCTACAATGAGCAGTTCTTC
TRBJ1-2	TRBV29-1	TRBD1	NA	CSVGQGATSGYTF	TGCAGCGTGGGACAGGGCGCTACTAGTGGCTACACCTTC
TRBJ2-1	TRBV15	TRBD2	NA	CATSRTSGTYNEQFF	TGTGCCACCAGCAGAACTAGCGGAACCTACAATGAGCAGTTCTTC
TRBJ1-5	TRBV5-8	NA	NA	CASSDQVQPQHF	TGTGCCAGCAGCGACCAGGTGCAGCCCCAGCATTTT
TRBJ2-7	TRBV28	TRBD1	NA	CASSIQGANSYEQYF	TGTGCCAGCAGTATACAGGGGGCGAACTCCTACGAGCAGTACTTC
TRBJ2-5	TRBV7-6	TRBD2	NA	CASSLVTGTSGPGTQYF	TGTGCCAGCAGCTTAGTCACCGGGACTAGCGGTCCGGGGACCCAGTACTTC
TRBJ1-1	TRBV6-1	TRBD1	NA	CASNPTGGGTEAFF	TGTGCCAGCAATCCGACAGGGGGAGGGACTGAAGCTTTCTTT
TRBJ1-2	TRBV5-4	NA	NA	CASSNIFASGSYGYTF	TGTGCCAGCAGCAATATCTTCGCCTCGGGGAGCTATGGCTACACCTTC
TRBJ2-1	TRBV14	NA	NA	CASSPLLALYNEQFF	TGTGCCAGCAGCCCTCTACTCGCGCTGTACAATGAGCAGTTCTTC
TRBJ2-1	TRBV11-2	TRBD2	NA	CASSSGLLAYNEQFF	TGTGCCAGCAGCTCGGGACTATTGGCTTACAATGAGCAGTTCTTC
TRBJ1-1	TRBV28	NA	NA	CASSLSRGRTTEAFF	TGTGCCAGCAGTTTATCCCGGGGTCGGACCACTGAAGCTTTCTTT
TRBJ2-5	TRBV5-1	NA	NA	CASSWNPGYQETQYF	TGCGCCAGCAGCTGGAACCCAGGGTATCAAGAGACCCAGTACTTC
TRBJ1-3	TRBV23-1	NA	NA	CASGSARFGNTIYF	TGCGCCAGCGGCTCCGCTCGATTTGGAAACACCATATATTTT
TRBJ2-6	TRBV7-9	TRBD1	NA	CASSHFRGKLSGANVLTF	TGTGCCAGCAGCCACTTCAGGGGGAAGTTGTCTGGGGCCAACGTCCTGACTTTC
TRBJ1-2	TRBV2	NA	NA	CASSELRGQGLGGGYTF	TGTGCCAGCAGTGAACTCCGGGGCCAGGGGCTGGGAGGGGGCTACACCTTC